A single sample gave rise to the 10 T cell receptor beta chains below, sequenced in a study of blood T cell repertoires in COVID-19. Assay: immunoSEQ multiplex PCR; the TCRdb copy retains only in-frame clones and omits some. The data hold some 130,000 clones, with around 85% observed a single time. The sequenced sample was peripheral blood. These receptor sequences come from a human donor in a cohort sampled during active COVID-19.

This clone was seen just once. The chain combines TRBV12-5 with TRBJ1-4; 7 nucleotides align to TRBD1. The germline CDR1 and CDR2 sequences are LGHNT and FRNRAP. V shed 6 bases and J 8 bases; nucleotides not matched to a gene: 9. The CDR3 has 14 residues. DNA of the CDR3: TGTGCTAGTGGATCCGGGACAGTTGGCGAAAAACTGTTTTTT. It encodes CASGSGTVGEKLFF.

V usage is TRBV14 and J usage is TRBJ2-5, with D tentatively TRBD2 (5 bases). Germline V gene sequence: CDR1 SGHDN, CDR2 FVKESK. V was cut by 5 bases and J by 5 bases, with 15 bases left in between. The CDR3 covers 14 residues. The CDR3 DNA is TGTGCCAGCAGCGACTACTTAGGCCGGGAGACCCAGTACTTC. Amino acid sequence: CASSDYLGRETQYF.

There are a few counts of this clone. The V and J genes are TRBV11-2 and TRBJ1-6; a possible D gene is TRBD1 (5 bases). This CDR3 comprises 13 residues. The V gene lost 3 bases and the J gene lost 7 bases, with 7 bases spanning the gap. Germline CDR1 reads SGHAT; CDR2 reads FQNNGV. CDR3 sequence reads: CASSFRGNSPLHF. The DNA of the CDR3 is TGTGCCAGCAGCTTTAGGGGAAATTCACCCCTCCACTTT.

This rearrangement joins TRBV2 to TRBJ1-1; D is unresolved. V lost 3 bases to trimming and J lost 0 bases, with 8 bases between them. Per the germline V gene, CDR1 is SNHLY and CDR2 is FYNNEI. The CDR3 covers 14 residues. This chain's CDR3 is CASSDPTVNTEAFF. The CDR3 nucleotides are TGTGCCAGCAGTGACCCTACAGTGAACACTGAAGCTTTCTTT.

The V and J genes are TRBV2 and TRBJ2-3; the match to TRBD2 covers 7 bases. J gave up 9 bases and V 8 bases, and 11 bases lay outside the gene matches. Germline CDR1 SNHLY, CDR2 FYNNEI. The CDR3 runs 13 residues. The chain's CDR3 is CASGGVRGHTQYF. As DNA, the CDR3 is TGTGCCAGCGGGGGGGTTAGGGGTCACACGCAGTATTTT. Variable domain in full (rest from reference TRBV2 and TRBJ2-3): EPEVTQTPSHQVTQMGQEVILRCVPISNHLYFYWYRQILGQKVEFLVSFYNNEISEKSEIFDDQFSVERPDGSNFTLKIRSTKLEDSAMYFCASGGVRGHTQYFGPGTRLTVL.

This rearrangement joins TRBV5-6 to TRBJ2-3; 8 bases align to TRBD2. The trim removed 0 bases at V and 1 base at J, leaving 7 bases unmatched. Germline V gives CDR1 SGHDT, CDR2 YYEEEE. The CDR3 extends over 17 amino acids. The CDR3, as DNA: TGTGCCAGCAGCTTGGGGGTCGGCGGGGGGCGCACAGATACGCAGTATTTT. Translated, it gives CASSLGVGGGRTDTQYF.

CDR3 region: CASSKGPTGDTEAFF. DNA of the CDR3: TGCGCCAGCAGCAAAGGACCCACAGGGGACACTGAAGCTTTCTTT. V is TRBV5-1 and J is TRBJ1-1; 7 nucleotides align to TRBD1. Germline assignment: CDR1 SGHRS and CDR2 YFSETQ. CDR3 length: 15 residues. J was trimmed by 3 bases and V by 4 bases; bases with no gene match: 9.

This rearrangement joins TRBV30 to TRBJ1-2; 8 bases match TRBD1. The CDR3 covers 13 residues. The germline V gene encodes CDR1 GTSNPN and CDR2 SVGIG (reference sequence). J lost 8 bases, V lost 3 bases, and 8 bases had no gene match. In DNA, the CDR3 is TGTGCCTGGAGAGGACAGGGTCTAGGAGGCTACACCTTC. Translation: CAWRGQGLGGYTF.

V gene TRBV7-8 combines with J gene TRBJ1-1, with 7 bases identical to TRBD1. Germline-derived CDR1 and CDR2 are SGHVS and FQNEAQ. The V and J ends lost 2 bases and 6 bases, in that order; junction bases with no gene match: 9. CDR3 length equals 15 residues. The CDR3 coding sequence is TGTGCCAGCAGCTTACGGGGCAGGGGGTATGCTGAAGCTTTCTTT. Amino acids: CASSLRGRGYAEAFF.

The rearrangement joins TRBV30 to TRBJ2-3, with 9 bases matching TRBD2. The V segment lost 0 bases and the J segment 3 bases; nucleotides outside the gene matches: 4. CDR3 length equals 15 residues. CDR1 is GTSNPN and CDR2 is SVGIG in the germline V gene (reference sequence). The CDR3 region is CAWSVRGGGTDTQYF. CDR3 coding DNA: TGTGCCTGGAGTGTACGCGGGGGGGGGACAGATACGCAGTATTTT.